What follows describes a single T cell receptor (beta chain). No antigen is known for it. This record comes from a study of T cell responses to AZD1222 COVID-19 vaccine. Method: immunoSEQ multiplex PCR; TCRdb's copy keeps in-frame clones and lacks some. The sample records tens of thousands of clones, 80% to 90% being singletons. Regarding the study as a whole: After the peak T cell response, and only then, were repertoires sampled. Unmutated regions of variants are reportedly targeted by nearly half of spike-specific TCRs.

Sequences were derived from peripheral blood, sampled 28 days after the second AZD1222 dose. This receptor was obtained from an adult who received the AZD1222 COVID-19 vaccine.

The chain's CDR3 is CASSVGPVNEQFF. CDR3 coding DNA: TGTGCCAGCAGCGTAGGCCCCGTCAATGAGCAGTTCTTC. This rearrangement joins TRBV9 to TRBJ2-1, with D uncertain. This CDR3 is built from 13 residues. Germline V CDR1 and CDR2: SGDLS, YYNGEE. The germline V and J ends were trimmed by 0 bases and 6 bases, with 7 bases remaining between them.